This record covers a single T cell receptor (beta chain). These data come from a study of response to subunit inactivated influenza vaccine. TCRdb fed the RT-PCR reads into MiXCR, producing one record per CDR3 protein. The sample shows 500,000 to 550,000 distinct CDR3 sequences, 20% to 25% of them seen only once. Per germline, CDR1 MNHNS and CDR2 SASEGT. CDR3 length: 15 residues. Unmatched junction bases numbered 6, after V lost 4 bases and J lost 2 bases. The data were also submitted as part of a second study, on T cells expressing NK-cell markers. That study reports: Synthesis of TCR beta cDNA relied on 5'RACE template switching carrying UMIs.

Sequencing used CD4+ T cells sorted from PBMCs, obtained roughly 12 days after vaccination. The clonotype comes from a man in his fifties or sixties who received an inactivated influenza vaccine. The chain carries TRBV6-1 and TRBJ1-2; 8 bases fit TRBD1. The DNA of the CDR3 is TGTGCCAGCAGTGCAAGGCCAGGGGGCAACTATGGCTACACCTTC. It translates to CASSARPGGNYGYTF.